These 31 T cell receptor beta chains originate from one sample sequenced in a study of cytomegalovirus exposure and HLA in healthy donors. The PCR used 60 Vbeta and 13 Jbeta primers. Clones were sequenced by immunoSEQ multiplex PCR, and TCRdb holds only the in-frame ones, with some missing. Of approximately 92,000 clones listed, 69% are singletons. The source material was PBMCs. Source of these receptors: a man aged 50 to 60 in good health and CMV-seronegative.

The J gene is TRBJ1-1, the V gene TRBV11-3; 9 bases are shared with TRBD1. The germline gives CDR1 SGHNT, CDR2 YENEEA. V gave up 5 bases and J gave up 4 bases; unmatched junction bases: 11. The CDR3 has 16 amino acids. The CDR3 sequence is CASSQYDRGSITEAFF. Here the CDR3 DNA reads TGTGCCAGCAGCCAATACGACAGGGGGAGTATCACTGAAGCTTTCTTT.

The chain joins TRBV30 to TRBJ2-2; D is undetermined. V was clipped by 2 bases and J by 7 bases, with 14 bases between them. The CDR3 sequence is 14 residues long. Per the germline V gene, CDR1 is GTSNPN and CDR2 is SVGIG (reference sequence). The CDR3 sequence: CAWSSSVLSGELFF. The CDR3 nucleotides read TGTGCCTGGAGTTCCAGCGTGTTGAGCGGGGAGCTGTTTTTT. The whole variable domain, filled in from reference TRBV30 and TRBJ2-2, reads SQTIHQWPATLVQPVGSPLSLECTVEGTSNPNLYWYRQAAGRGLQLLFYSVGIGQISSEVPQNLSASRPQDRQFILSSKKLLLSDSGFYLCAWSSSVLSGELFFGEGSRLTVL.

The V and J genes are TRBV29-1 and TRBJ2-3; 8 bases fit TRBD2. CDR1 and CDR2 from the germline V gene are SQVTM and ANQGSEA. With 4 bases clipped from V and 1 base from J, the junction kept 4 bases outside the gene matches. The CDR3 is made up of 14 amino acids. The CDR3 bases are TGCAGCGTTGTGGGGACTAGTCGCACAGATACGCAGTATTTT. It encodes CSVVGTSRTDTQYF.

V and J are TRBV6-1 and TRBJ2-3; TRBD2 matches at 7 bases. The CDR3 has 14 amino acids. Looked up from germline, CDR1 is MNHNS and CDR2 is SASEGT. V was pared by 3 bases and J by 5 bases, with 5 bases of the junction left unmatched. DNA of the CDR3: TGTGCCAGCAGTGAGGGCGGGGGTGGAGATACGCAGTATTTT. This codes for CASSEGGGGDTQYF.

The chain is built from TRBV4-2 and TRBJ1-5, with 7 bases fitting TRBD1. Per germline, CDR1 LGHNA and CDR2 YNFKEQ. V was clipped by 0 bases and J by 3 bases; unmatched bases: 5. The CDR3 has 16 amino acids. The CDR3 DNA follows: TGTGCCAGCAGCCAAGATTACAGGGGCCTCAATCAGCCCCAGCATTTT. Translation: CASSQDYRGLNQPQHF.

This clone was seen only a few times. The V call is TRBV5-6, the J call TRBJ2-7; 9 nucleotides agree with TRBD2. Trimming cost V 2 bases and J 4 bases; bases outside gene matches: 7. The CDR3 runs to 15 residues. From germline, CDR1 is SGHDT and CDR2 YYEEEE. In nucleotides, the CDR3 is TGTGCCAGCAGCTTCGGCGGGAGGGGCGCATACGAGCAGTACTTC. Translated: CASSFGGRGAYEQYF.

The CDR3 region is CASSSRAGGDYGYTF. The CDR3 DNA sequence: TGTGCCAGCAGTTCCCGGGCAGGGGGCGACTATGGCTACACCTTC. The chain uses TRBV28 and TRBJ1-2; 8 nucleotides align to TRBD1. This CDR3 region has 15 residues. Trimming removed 4 bases from V and 3 bases from J; junction bases left unmatched: 7. The germline V gene encodes CDR1 MDHEN and CDR2 SYDVKM.

In this sample, this clone turned up a few times. The chain recombines TRBV11-1 with TRBJ2-1; 8 bases are shared with TRBD2. The germline V gene has CDR1 SGHAT and CDR2 FQDESV (reference sequence). J gave up 7 bases and V 5 bases, and 13 bases lay outside the gene matches. The CDR3 contains 16 residues. CDR3 DNA sequence: TGTGCCAGCAGCCCAGGACCCGGGAGGGCCAATAATGAGCAGTTCTTC. Amino acid sequence: CASSPGPGRANNEQFF.

The chain employs TRBV2 and TRBJ2-3, with a tentative D call TRBD1 (6 bases). The V end was cut by 3 bases, the J end by 2 bases, with 9 bases between. Germline values: CDR1 SNHLY, CDR2 FYNNEI. The CDR3 totals 14 residues. The CDR3 protein is CASSDYRATDTQYF. The CDR3 region has the DNA TGTGCCAGCAGTGATTACAGGGCCACAGATACGCAGTATTTT.

The rearrangement uses TRBV5-1 and TRBJ2-7, with a possible D match to TRBD2 (5 bases). The CDR3 totals 14 residues. Germline assignment: CDR1 SGHRS and CDR2 YFSETQ. With 4 bases removed from V and 5 bases from J, the gap between germline ends came to 16 bases. The CDR3 DNA sequence: TGCGCCAGCAGCCCGGAGGCCCCGAGGGACGAGCAGTACTTC. Translation: CASSPEAPRDEQYF.

The chain has TRBV5-1 and TRBJ2-3; the D is unclear. The germline V and J ends were trimmed by 4 bases and 0 bases, with 12 bases remaining between them. CDR1 SGHRS and CDR2 YFSETQ come from the germline V gene. This CDR3 is built from 15 residues. CDR3 sequence: CASSRNRASTDTQYF. CDR3 in DNA: TGCGCCAGCAGCAGAAACAGAGCTAGCACAGATACGCAGTATTTT.

This chain joins TRBV9 and TRBJ1-4; a weak D match, TRBD1 (5 bases). The CDR3 is made up of 15 amino acids. V shed 0 bases and J shed 2 bases, with 8 bases lying between them. Per the germline V gene, CDR1 is SGDLS and CDR2 is YYNGEE. The CDR3 spells CASSVGPGTNEKLFF. The CDR3 bases are TGTGCCAGCAGCGTAGGGCCAGGGACTAATGAAAAACTGTTTTTT.

This chain joins TRBV7-9 and TRBJ2-7; D might be TRBD1 (6 bases). The germline V gene has CDR1 SEHNR and CDR2 FQNEAQ (reference sequence). This CDR3 has 16 residues. V lost 5 bases and J lost 4, with 21 bases in between. CDR3 in amino acids: CASSPGVGHGVYEQYF. The CDR3 bases are TGTGCCAGCAGCCCAGGAGTGGGACACGGTGTATACGAGCAGTACTTC. Full variable domain (rest looked up from reference TRBV7-9 and TRBJ2-7): DTGVSQNPRHKITKRGQNVTFRCDPISEHNRLYWYRQTLGQGPEFLTYFQNEAQLEKSRLLSDRFSAERPKGSFSTLEIQRTEQGDSAMYLCASSPGVGHGVYEQYFGPGTRLTVT.

The rearrangement uses TRBV7-8 and TRBJ1-5; the match to TRBD1 covers 9 bases. The germline V gene encodes CDR1 SGHVS and CDR2 FQNEAQ. Trimming removed 5 bases from V and 7 bases from J; junction bases left unmatched: 9. This CDR3 has 15 residues. CDR3 DNA sequence: TGTGCCAGCAGCCCCCGGGACAGGGCTGGACAGCCCCAGCATTTT. It translates to CASSPRDRAGQPQHF.

The V gene is TRBV4-3, the J gene TRBJ1-3, with 7 bases that match TRBD1. The CDR3 is 15 amino acids. CDR1 is LGHNA and CDR2 is YSLEER in the germline V gene. V was clipped by 2 bases and J by 3 bases; unmatched bases: 4. The DNA for the CDR3 is TGCGCCAGCAGCCAAATGACAGGGAATGGAAACACCATATATTTT. Translating gives CASSQMTGNGNTIYF.

V usage is TRBV7-2 and J usage is TRBJ2-1, with D maybe TRBD1 (5 bases). The CDR3 totals 14 residues. The germline gives CDR1 SGHTA, CDR2 FQGNSA. Trimming shortened V by 5 bases and J by 1 base, and 9 bases separated the two germline ends. DNA of the CDR3: TGTGCCAGCAGCCGAGGACAATCCTACAATGAGCAGTTCTTC. Translated: CASSRGQSYNEQFF.

The V call is TRBV7-2, the J call TRBJ2-7; TRBD1 is a possible D gene (6 bases). The CDR3 length is 14 residues. Germline CDR1 and CDR2: SGHTA and FQGNSA. Trimming took 7 bases from V and 5 from J, leaving 18 bases between them. This CDR3 is CASTDTGNGHEQYF. The DNA of the CDR3 is TGTGCCAGCACCGACACAGGGAACGGTCACGAGCAGTACTTC.

The chain links TRBV10-3 to TRBJ1-4; D remains ambiguous. The CDR3 extends over 14 amino acids. Germline assignment: CDR1 ENHRY and CDR2 SYGVKD. The V gene lost 0 bases and the J gene lost 7 bases, with 9 bases spanning the gap. CDR3 sequence: CAISESRVLEKLFF. As DNA, the CDR3 is TGTGCCATCAGTGAGTCGAGGGTCCTTGAAAAACTGTTTTTT.

This clone was counted only a few times. J is TRBJ2-1 and V is TRBV5-1; possible D gene TRBD1, 5 bases. CDR3 length: 13 residues. V dropped 4 bases and J dropped 1 base, with 6 bases sitting between them. Germline V CDR1 and CDR2: SGHRS, YFSETQ. CDR3 sequence: CASSNRSYNEQFF. CDR3 in DNA: TGCGCCAGCAGCAACAGGTCCTACAATGAGCAGTTCTTC.

This clone turned up a few times. The chain is built from TRBV4-2 and TRBJ2-1; TRBD2 is a possible D gene (6 bases). Germline assignment: CDR1 LGHNA and CDR2 YNFKEQ. This CDR3 contains 16 residues. Trimming removed 1 base at V and 4 bases at J, with 14 bases between. The chain's CDR3 is CASSQVTAGTYNEQFF. CDR3 sequence (DNA): TGTGCCAGCAGCCAAGTGACAGCGGGCACTTACAATGAGCAGTTCTTC.

The chain's CDR3 is CASSQDRTELERTF. The CDR3 nucleotides read TGCGCCAGCAGCCAAGATCGAACCGAGCTCGAACGCACCTTC. The chain uses TRBV4-3 and TRBJ1-2; D is uncertain. Between the trimmed V and J ends, which lost 0 bases and 13 bases, there was a span of 18 bases. Per germline, CDR1 LGHNA and CDR2 YSLEER. The CDR3 has 14 amino acids.

This chain links TRBV5-6 with TRBJ2-4; D gene unclear. Trimming cost V 0 bases and J 6 bases, with 10 bases left between them. Germline CDR1 and CDR2: SGHDT and YYEEEE. The length of the CDR3 is 14 residues. The CDR3, as DNA: TGTGCCAGCAGCTTGGCCAACAGCTTAAACATTCAGTACTTC. Translation: CASSLANSLNIQYF.

The chain is built from TRBV27 and TRBJ1-5; D not certain. CDR1 is MNHEY, CDR2 SMNVEV, per germline (reference sequence). With 8 bases removed from V and 4 bases from J, the gap between germline ends came to 6 bases. The CDR3 sequence is 11 residues long. In DNA, the CDR3 is TGTGCCAGCCGCCGGAATCAGCCCCAGCATTTT. Its translation is CASRRNQPQHF.

The chain links TRBV7-2 to TRBJ2-5; a weak D match, TRBD2 (6 bases). Germline CDR1 is SGHTA and CDR2 is FQGNSA. The ends were cut back, 3 bases at V and 0 bases at J, with 11 bases in the middle. The length of the CDR3 is 15 residues. CDR3 sequence reads: CASSLNSGYQETQYF. The CDR3 DNA sequence: TGTGCCAGCAGCTTGAATAGCGGTTACCAAGAGACCCAGTACTTC.

The chain uses TRBV7-2 and TRBJ2-2, with D possibly being TRBD2 (6 bases). In germline, CDR1 is SGHTA, CDR2 FQGNSA. This CDR3 region has 14 residues. V was trimmed by 3 bases and J by 5 bases, leaving 10 bases between them. The CDR3 region has the DNA TGTGCCAGCAGCTTGGGAGGTCCTACCGGGGAGCTGTTTTTT. Translating gives CASSLGGPTGELFF.

The rearrangement uses TRBV7-2 and TRBJ2-7; 8 bases align to TRBD2. This CDR3 has 15 amino acids. The germline CDR1 and CDR2 sequences are SGHTA and FQGNSA. Trimming at V came to 2 bases and at J to 0 bases, leaving 3 bases not matched to a gene. CDR3 sequence: CASSLKRGLSYEQYF. For the CDR3, the DNA is TGTGCCAGCAGCTTAAAGCGGGGGCTCTCCTACGAGCAGTACTTC.

The chain couples TRBV6-1 to TRBJ2-7; tentative D call: TRBD1 (5 bases). Per germline, CDR1 MNHNS and CDR2 SASEGT. The germline V and J ends were trimmed by 6 bases and 0 bases, with 6 bases remaining between them. The CDR3 extends over 12 amino acids. The DNA for the CDR3 is TGTGCCAGCAGGGGGCCCTCCTACGAGCAGTACTTC. The encoded protein is CASRGPSYEQYF.

This clone is a singleton in its sample. This chain links TRBV6-4 with TRBJ2-4; TRBD2 is a possible D gene (6 bases). Germline V gene sequence: CDR1 MRHNA, CDR2 SNTAGT. The CDR3 spans 14 residues. V was pared by 0 bases and J by 7 bases, with 10 bases between. The CDR3 DNA reads TGTGCCAGCAGTGACTCGATTGGGGGGAACATTCAGTACTTC. Its protein product is CASSDSIGGNIQYF.

This clone has a single count. This chain connects TRBV4-2 to TRBJ2-1, with 10 bases that match TRBD1. Per germline, CDR1 LGHNA and CDR2 YNFKEQ. V lost 4 bases, J lost 6 bases, and 6 bases stayed unmatched. This CDR3 is built from 15 residues. The CDR3 protein is CASSLGQGGSNEQFF. In nucleotides, the CDR3 is TGTGCCAGCAGCCTCGGACAGGGGGGATCCAATGAGCAGTTCTTC.

The sample holds a few counts of this clone. The rearrangement joins TRBV9 to TRBJ2-1; possibly TRBD2 for D (6 bases). This CDR3 spans 15 amino acids. Trimming took off 3 bases at V and 6 bases at J, with 16 bases between the two ends. Germline-derived CDR1 and CDR2 are SGDLS and YYNGEE. This CDR3 reads CASSAGLASINEQFF. In DNA, the CDR3 is TGTGCCAGCAGCGCCGGGCTAGCGTCCATCAATGAGCAGTTCTTC.

This chain links TRBV5-4 with TRBJ1-2; 10 nucleotides match TRBD1. CDR1 and CDR2 from the germline V gene are SGHNT and YYREEE (reference sequence). The CDR3 loop spans 14 amino acids. With 4 bases clipped from V and 4 bases from J, the junction kept 4 bases outside the gene matches. The CDR3 DNA sequence: TGTGCCAGCAGCCCCGGGACAGGGGCCTATGGCTACACCTTC. As protein: CASSPGTGAYGYTF.